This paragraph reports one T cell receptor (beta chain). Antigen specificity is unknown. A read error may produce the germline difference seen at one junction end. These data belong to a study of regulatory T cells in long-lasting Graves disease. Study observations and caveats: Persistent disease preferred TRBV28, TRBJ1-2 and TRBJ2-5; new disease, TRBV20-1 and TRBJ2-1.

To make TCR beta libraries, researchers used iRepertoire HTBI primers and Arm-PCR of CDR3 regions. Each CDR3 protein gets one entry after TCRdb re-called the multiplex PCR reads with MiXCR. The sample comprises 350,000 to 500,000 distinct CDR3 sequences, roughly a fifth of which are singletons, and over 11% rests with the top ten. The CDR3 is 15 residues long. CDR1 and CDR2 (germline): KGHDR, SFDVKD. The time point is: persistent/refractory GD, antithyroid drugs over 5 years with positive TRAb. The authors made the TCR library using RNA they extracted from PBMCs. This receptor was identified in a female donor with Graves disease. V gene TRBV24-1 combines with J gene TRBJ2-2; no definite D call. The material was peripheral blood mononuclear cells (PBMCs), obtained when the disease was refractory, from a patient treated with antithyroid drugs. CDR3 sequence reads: CATSDTRSNTRELFF. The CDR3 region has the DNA TGTGCCACCAGTGATACAAGGTCGAACACCAGGGAGCTGTTTTTT.